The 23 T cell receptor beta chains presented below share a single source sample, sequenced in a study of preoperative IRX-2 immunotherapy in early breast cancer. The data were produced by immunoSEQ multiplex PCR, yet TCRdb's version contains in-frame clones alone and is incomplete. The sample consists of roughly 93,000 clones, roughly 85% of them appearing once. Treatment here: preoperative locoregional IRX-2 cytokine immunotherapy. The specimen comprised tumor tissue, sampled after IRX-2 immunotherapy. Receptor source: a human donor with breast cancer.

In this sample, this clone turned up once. The DNA of the CDR3 is TGTGCCAGCAGCGCGGAACAGGGGGCAAAGTTTTCACCCCTCCACTTT. This translates into CASSAEQGAKFSPLHF. V is TRBV11-3 and J is TRBJ1-6; 9 bases are a match to TRBD1. The CDR3 length is 16 residues. CDR1 is SGHNT and CDR2 is YENEEA in the germline V gene. The junction had 11 bases not matched to a gene; V was cut back by 5 bases and J by 9 bases.

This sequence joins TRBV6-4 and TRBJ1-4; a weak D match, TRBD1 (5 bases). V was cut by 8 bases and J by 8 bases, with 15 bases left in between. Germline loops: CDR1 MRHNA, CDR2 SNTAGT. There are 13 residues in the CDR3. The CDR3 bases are TGTGCCAGCGATACCAGGGAAAGCGAAAAACTGTTTTTT. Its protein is CASDTRESEKLFF.

The DNA for the CDR3 is TGTGCCAGTAGTTCCGGACTAGCCGCAGATACGCAGTATTTT. Translating it yields CASSSGLAADTQYF. The chain carries TRBV19 and TRBJ2-3, with 8 bases that match TRBD2. V lost 5 bases and J lost 4; bases outside the gene matches: 5. Looked up from germline, CDR1 is LNHDA and CDR2 is SQIVND (reference sequence). The CDR3 is 14 amino acids.

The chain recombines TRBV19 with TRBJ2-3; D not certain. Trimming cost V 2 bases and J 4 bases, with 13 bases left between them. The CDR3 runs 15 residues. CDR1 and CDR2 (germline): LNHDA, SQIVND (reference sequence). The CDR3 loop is CASSIPYRIPDTQYF. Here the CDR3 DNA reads TGTGCCAGTAGTATACCGTACCGGATCCCAGATACGCAGTATTTT.

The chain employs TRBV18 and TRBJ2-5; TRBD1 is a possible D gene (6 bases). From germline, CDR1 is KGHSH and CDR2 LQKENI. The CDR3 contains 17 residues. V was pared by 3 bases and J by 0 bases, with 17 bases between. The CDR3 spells CASSPPSFRTDQETQYF. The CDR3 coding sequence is TGTGCCAGCTCACCCCCTTCGTTTAGGACAGACCAAGAGACCCAGTACTTC.

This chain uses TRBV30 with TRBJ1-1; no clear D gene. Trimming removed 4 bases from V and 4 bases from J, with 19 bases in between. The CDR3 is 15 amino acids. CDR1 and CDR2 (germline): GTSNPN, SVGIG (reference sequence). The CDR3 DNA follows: TGTGCCTGGATTGGGGAAGGTCTTAAGGGCACTGAAGCTTTCTTT. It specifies CAWIGEGLKGTEAFF.

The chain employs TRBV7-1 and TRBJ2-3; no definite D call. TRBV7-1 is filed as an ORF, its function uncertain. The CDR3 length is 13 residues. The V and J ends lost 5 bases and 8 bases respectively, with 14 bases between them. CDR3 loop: CASSQNAAGTQYF. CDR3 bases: TGTGCCAGCAGCCAGAACGCCGCAGGTACGCAGTATTTT.

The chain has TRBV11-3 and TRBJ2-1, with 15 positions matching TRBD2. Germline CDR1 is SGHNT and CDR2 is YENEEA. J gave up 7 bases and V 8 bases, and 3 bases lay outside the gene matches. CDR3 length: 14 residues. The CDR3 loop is CASRTSGGANEQFF. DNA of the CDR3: TGTGCCAGCCGGACTAGCGGGGGGGCGAATGAGCAGTTCTTC.

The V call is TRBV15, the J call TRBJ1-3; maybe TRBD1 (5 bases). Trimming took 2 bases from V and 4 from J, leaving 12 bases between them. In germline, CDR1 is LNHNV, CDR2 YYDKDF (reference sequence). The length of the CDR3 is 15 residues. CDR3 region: CATSRLLGVGNTIYF. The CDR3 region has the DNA TGTGCCACCAGCAGATTACTAGGGGTCGGAAACACCATATATTTT.

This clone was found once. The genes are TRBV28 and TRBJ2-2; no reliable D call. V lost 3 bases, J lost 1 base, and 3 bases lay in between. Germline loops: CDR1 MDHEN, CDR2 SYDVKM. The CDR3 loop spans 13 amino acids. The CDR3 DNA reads TGTGCCAGCAGTTTGATGAACACCGGGGAGCTGTTTTTT. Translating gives CASSLMNTGELFF.

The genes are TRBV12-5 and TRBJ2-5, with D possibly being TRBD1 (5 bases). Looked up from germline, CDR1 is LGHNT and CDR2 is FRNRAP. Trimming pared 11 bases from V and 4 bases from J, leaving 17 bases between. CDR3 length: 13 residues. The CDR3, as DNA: TGTGCTGTCCGTCGGCAGGGTACAGAGACCCAGTACTTC. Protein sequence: CAVRRQGTETQYF.

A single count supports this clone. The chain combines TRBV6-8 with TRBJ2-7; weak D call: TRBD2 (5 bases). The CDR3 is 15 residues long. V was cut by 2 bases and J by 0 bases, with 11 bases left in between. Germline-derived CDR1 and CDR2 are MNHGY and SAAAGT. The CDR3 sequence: CASSYGLAFSYEQYF. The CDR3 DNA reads TGTGCCAGCAGTTACGGACTGGCCTTCTCCTACGAGCAGTACTTC.

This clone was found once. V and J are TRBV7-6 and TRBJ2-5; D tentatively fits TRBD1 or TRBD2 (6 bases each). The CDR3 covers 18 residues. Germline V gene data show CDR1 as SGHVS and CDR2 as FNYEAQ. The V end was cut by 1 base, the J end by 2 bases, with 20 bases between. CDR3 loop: CASSLGGGYSRRQETQYF. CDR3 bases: TGTGCCAGCAGCTTAGGAGGGGGGTATAGCAGACGACAAGAGACCCAGTACTTC.

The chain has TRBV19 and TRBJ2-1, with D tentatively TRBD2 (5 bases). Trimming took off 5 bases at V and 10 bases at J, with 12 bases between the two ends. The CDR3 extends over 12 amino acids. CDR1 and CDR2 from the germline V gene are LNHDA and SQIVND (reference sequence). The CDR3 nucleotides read TGTGCCAGTAGTCCTAGCTCGCGGGAGCAGTTCTTC. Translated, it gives CASSPSSREQFF.

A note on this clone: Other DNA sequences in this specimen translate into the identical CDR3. CDR3 sequence reads: CASSIQGGTEAFF. The CDR3 bases are TGTGCCAGTAGTATACAGGGAGGGACTGAAGCTTTCTTT. The rearrangement uses TRBV19 and TRBJ1-1, with TRBD1 as a possible D gene (5 bases). From germline, CDR1 is LNHDA and CDR2 SQIVND (reference sequence). The CDR3 is 13 amino acids. V lost 2 bases, J lost 5 bases, and 9 bases lay in between.

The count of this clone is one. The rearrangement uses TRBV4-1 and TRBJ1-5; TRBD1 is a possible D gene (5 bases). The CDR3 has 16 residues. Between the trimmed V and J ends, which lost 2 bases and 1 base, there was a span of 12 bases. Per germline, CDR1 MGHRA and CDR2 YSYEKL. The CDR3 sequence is CASSQTGTASNQPQHF. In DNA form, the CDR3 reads TGCGCCAGCAGCCAAACCGGGACGGCGAGCAATCAGCCCCAGCATTTT.

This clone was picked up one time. CDR3 nucleotides: TGTGCCAGCAGTCCCGTGGCGGGACAGGGTACAGATACGCAGTATTTT. This translates into CASSPVAGQGTDTQYF. This chain links TRBV28 with TRBJ2-3, with TRBD1 matching over 9 bases. CDR1 is MDHEN and CDR2 is SYDVKM in the germline V gene. CDR3 size: 16 residues. The junction had 9 bases not matched to a gene; V was cut back by 5 bases and J by 3 bases.

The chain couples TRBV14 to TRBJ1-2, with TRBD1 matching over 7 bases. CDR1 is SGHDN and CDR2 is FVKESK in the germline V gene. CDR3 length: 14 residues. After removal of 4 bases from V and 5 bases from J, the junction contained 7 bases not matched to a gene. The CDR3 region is CASSPFRDSYGYTF. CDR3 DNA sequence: TGTGCCAGCAGCCCCTTCCGGGACAGTTATGGCTACACCTTC.

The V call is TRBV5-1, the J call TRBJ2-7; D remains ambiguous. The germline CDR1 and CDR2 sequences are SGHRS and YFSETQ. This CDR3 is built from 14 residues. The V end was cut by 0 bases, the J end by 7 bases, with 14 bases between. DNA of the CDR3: TGCGCCAGCAGCTTGGTAAGTCAGCTACGAGAGCAGTACTTC. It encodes CASSLVSQLREQYF.

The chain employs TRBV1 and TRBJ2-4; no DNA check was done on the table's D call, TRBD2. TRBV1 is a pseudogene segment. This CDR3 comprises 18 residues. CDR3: CASSQGGWAGRAKNIQYF. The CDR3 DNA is TGCGCCAGCAGCCAAGGGGGCTGGGCGGGACGTGCCAAAAACATTCAGTACTTC.

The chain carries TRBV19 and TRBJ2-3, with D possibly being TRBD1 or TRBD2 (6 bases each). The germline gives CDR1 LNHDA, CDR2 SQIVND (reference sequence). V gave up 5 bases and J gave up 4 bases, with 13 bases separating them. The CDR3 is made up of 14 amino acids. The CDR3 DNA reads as TGTGCCAGTAGTTCCCCAGGGGAGGCAGATACGCAGTATTTT. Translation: CASSSPGEADTQYF.

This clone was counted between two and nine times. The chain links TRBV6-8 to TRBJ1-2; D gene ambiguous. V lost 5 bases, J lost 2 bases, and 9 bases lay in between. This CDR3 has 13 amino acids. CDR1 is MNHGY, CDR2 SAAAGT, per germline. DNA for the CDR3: TGTGCCAGCAGTGACGGGTTAAACTATGGCTACACCTTC. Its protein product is CASSDGLNYGYTF.

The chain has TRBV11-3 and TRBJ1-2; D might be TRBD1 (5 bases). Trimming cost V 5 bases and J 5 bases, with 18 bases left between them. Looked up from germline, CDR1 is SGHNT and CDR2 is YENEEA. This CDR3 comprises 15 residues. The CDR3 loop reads CASSPGAGPFYGYTF. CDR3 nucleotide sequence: TGTGCCAGCAGCCCCGGGGCAGGGCCTTTTTATGGCTACACCTTC. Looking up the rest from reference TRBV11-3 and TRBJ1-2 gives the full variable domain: EAGVVQSPRYKIIEKKQPVAFWCNPISGHNTLYWYLQNLGQGPELLIRYENEEAVDDSQLPKDRFSAERLKGVDSTLKIQPAELGDSAVYLCASSPGAGPFYGYTFGSGTRLTVV.